The following is a T cell receptor beta chain sequence with its context. Antigen unknown. CD4+ cells were split into CD45RA+ naive and CD45RA-negative memory subsets. Over several immunoSEQ plates, each subset's genomic DNA was distributed in even portions. Using immunoSEQ multiplex PCR, the repertoire was profiled, and TCRdb retains in-frame clones only, with some absent. The table records roughly 2.6 million clones, 85% to 95% of them present only once. Germline CDR1 SGHRS, CDR2 YFSETQ. This CDR3 spans 15 amino acids. V lost 6 bases and J 4 bases, leaving 14 bases between the germline ends. This entry is derived from a study of shared clonotypes between healthy human individuals. Study-level points and caveats: The low donor count limited represented genetic and exposure-history diversity.

This clonotype was obtained from a young man in good health. The chain uses TRBV5-1 and TRBJ1-6, with D perhaps matching TRBD1 (5 bases). Sequences were obtained from naive CD4+ T cells sorted from blood. Subset defined: CD45RA+ positively selected. The CDR3 loop reads CASTRDGLYNSPLHF. The CDR3 DNA sequence: TGCGCCAGCACCAGGGACGGCTTATATAATTCACCCCTCCACTTT.